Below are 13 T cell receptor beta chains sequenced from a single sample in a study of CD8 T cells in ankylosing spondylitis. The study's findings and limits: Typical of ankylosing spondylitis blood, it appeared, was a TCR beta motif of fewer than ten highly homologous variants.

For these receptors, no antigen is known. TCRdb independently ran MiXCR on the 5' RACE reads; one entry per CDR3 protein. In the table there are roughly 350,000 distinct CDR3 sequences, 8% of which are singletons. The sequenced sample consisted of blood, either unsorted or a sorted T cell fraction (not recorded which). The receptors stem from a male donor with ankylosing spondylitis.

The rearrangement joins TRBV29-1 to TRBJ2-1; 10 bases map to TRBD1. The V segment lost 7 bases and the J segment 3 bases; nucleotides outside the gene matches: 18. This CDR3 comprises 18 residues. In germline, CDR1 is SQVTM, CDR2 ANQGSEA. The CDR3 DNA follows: TGCAGCGCCAGGGGACAGGGGCCCAAGGATGCCGGCTACAATGAGCAGTTCTTC. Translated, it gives CSARGQGPKDAGYNEQFF.

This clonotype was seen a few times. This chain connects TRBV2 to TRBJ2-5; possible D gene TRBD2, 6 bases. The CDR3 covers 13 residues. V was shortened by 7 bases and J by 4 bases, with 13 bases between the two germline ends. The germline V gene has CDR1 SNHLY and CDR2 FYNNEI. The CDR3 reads CASMGGIGETQYF. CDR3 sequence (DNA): TGTGCCAGCATGGGCGGGATTGGAGAGACCCAGTACTTC. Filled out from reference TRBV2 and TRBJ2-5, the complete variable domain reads EPEVTQTPSHQVTQMGQEVILRCVPISNHLYFYWYRQILGQKVEFLVSFYNNEISEKSEIFDDQFSVERPDGSNFTLKIRSTKLEDSAMYFCASMGGIGETQYFGPGTRLLVL.

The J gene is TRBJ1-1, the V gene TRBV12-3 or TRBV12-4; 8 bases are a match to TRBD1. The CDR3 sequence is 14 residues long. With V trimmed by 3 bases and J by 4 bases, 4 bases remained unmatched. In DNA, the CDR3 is TGTGCCAGCAGTTTTACGGACAGGGCCACTGAAGCTTTCTTT. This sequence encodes CASSFTDRATEAFF.

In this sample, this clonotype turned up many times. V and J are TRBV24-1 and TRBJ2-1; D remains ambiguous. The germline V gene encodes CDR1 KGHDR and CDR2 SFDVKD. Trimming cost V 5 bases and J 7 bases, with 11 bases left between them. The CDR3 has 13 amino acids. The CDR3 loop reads CATSGHPNNEQFF. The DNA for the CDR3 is TGTGCCACCAGTGGTCATCCGAATAATGAGCAGTTCTTC.

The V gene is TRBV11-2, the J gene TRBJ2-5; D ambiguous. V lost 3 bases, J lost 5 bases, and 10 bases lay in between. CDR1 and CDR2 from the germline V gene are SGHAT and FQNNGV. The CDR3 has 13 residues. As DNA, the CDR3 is TGTGCCAGCAGCTTTCCGGGTGAGGAGACCCAGTACTTC. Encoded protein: CASSFPGEETQYF.

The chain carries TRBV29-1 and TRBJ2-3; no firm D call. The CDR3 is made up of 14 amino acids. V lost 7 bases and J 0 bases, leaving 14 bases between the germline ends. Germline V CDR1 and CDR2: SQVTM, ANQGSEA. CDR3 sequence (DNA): TGCAGCGCCTCGGGTGTCCCTAGCACAGATACGCAGTATTTT. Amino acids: CSASGVPSTDTQYF.

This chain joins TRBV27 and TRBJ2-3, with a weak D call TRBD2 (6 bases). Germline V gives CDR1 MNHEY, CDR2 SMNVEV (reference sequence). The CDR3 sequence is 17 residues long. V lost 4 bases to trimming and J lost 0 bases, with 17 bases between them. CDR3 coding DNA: TGTGCCAGCAGTTCCCCCGGATGGGCGGGGAGCACAGATACGCAGTATTTT. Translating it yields CASSSPGWAGSTDTQYF.

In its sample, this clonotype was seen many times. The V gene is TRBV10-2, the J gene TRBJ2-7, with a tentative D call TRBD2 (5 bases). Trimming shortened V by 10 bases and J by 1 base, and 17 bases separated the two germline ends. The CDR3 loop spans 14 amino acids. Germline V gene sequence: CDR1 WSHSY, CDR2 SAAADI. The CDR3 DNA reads TGCGCCACCGCGGTGCTAGCCGCTTCCTACGAGCAGTACTTC. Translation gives CATAVLAASYEQYF.

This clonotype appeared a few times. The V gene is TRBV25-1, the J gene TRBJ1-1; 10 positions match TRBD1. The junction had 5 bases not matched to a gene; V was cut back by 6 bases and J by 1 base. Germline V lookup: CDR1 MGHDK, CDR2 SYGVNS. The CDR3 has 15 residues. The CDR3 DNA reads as TGTGCCAGCAGGGGGGACAGGGGCCCGAACACTGAAGCTTTCTTT. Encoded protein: CASRGDRGPNTEAFF.

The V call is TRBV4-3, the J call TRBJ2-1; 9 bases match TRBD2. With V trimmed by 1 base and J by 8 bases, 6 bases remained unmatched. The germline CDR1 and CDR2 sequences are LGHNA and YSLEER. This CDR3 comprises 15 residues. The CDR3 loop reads CASSQGLAAKDEQFF. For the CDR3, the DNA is TGCGCCAGCAGCCAAGGACTAGCGGCCAAGGATGAGCAGTTCTTC.

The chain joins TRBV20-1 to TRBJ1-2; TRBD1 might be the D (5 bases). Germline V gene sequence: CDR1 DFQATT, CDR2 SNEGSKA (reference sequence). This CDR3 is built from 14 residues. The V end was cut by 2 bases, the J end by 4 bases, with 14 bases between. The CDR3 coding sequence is TGCAGTGCTAGACCAGGGTCTTGGAGCTATGGCTACACCTTC. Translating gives CSARPGSWSYGYTF.

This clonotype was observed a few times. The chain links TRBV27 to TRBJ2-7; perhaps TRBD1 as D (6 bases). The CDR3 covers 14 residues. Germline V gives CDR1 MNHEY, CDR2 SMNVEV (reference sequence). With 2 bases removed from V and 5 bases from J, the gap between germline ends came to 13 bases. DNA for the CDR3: TGTGCCAGCAGTTTAAGTAGGACAGTCCACGAGCAGTACTTC. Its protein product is CASSLSRTVHEQYF.

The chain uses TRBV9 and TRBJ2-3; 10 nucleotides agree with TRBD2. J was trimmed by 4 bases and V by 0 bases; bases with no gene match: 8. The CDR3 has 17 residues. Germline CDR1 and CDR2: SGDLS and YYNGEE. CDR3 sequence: CASSVAGASGSPDTQYF. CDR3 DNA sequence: TGTGCCAGCAGCGTAGCTGGAGCTAGCGGGAGTCCAGATACGCAGTATTTT.